Listed below are T cell receptor beta chains from one sample, sequenced in a study of blood T cell repertoires in COVID-19. Using immunoSEQ multiplex PCR, the repertoire was profiled, and TCRdb retains in-frame clones only, with some absent. Here the sample spans about 410,000 clones, roughly 89% being singletons. Input material: peripheral blood. The receptors here all came from a woman aged 30 to 39 with active or convalescent COVID-19. Both conserved end residues are part of each CDR3. The order of the fields is V gene, clone size, D gene, J gene, CDR3 DNA, CDR3 protein. The D gene is left open where the match is weak. Size values are once, few and many counts, or a class for expanded clones, and some rows have none.

>TRBV30|-|-|TRBJ1-2
TGTGCCTGGAACTACCCCGGGACAACCAACTATGGCTACACCTTC
CAWNYPGTTNYGYTF
>TRBV6-2/TRBV6-3|-|-|TRBJ2-7
TGTGCCAGCAGCAAGGACATACAGCAGTACTTC
CASSKDIQQYF
>TRBV11-2|once|-|TRBJ2-7
TGTGCCAGCAGACAGCATCCCCTAGCAGTCTACGACGAGCAGTACTTC
CASRQHPLAVYDEQYF
>TRBV11-2|-|TRBD1|TRBJ2-7
TGTGCCAGCAGCCCGCGGGACAGGGAGGGTGAGCAGTACTTC
CASSPRDREGEQYF
>TRBV19|-|TRBD1|TRBJ1-6
TGTGCTAGTAGCCTGGACAGGAGCTCCTATAATTCACCCCTCCACTTT
CASSLDRSSYNSPLHF
>TRBV29-1|-|-|TRBJ1-1
TGCAGCGTTGAGCGTCACGGTGAAGCTTTCTTT
CSVERHGEAFF
>TRBV13|-|-|TRBJ1-1
TGTGCCAGCAGCTTAGGCAGGGGATACACTGAAGCTTTCTTT
CASSLGRGYTEAFF
>TRBV3-1/TRBV3-2|-|TRBD1|TRBJ1-1
TGTGCCAGCAGCTACTCGGACAGGGCGAACACTGAAGCTTTCTTT
CASSYSDRANTEAFF
>TRBV5-6|-|TRBD1|TRBJ2-7
TGTGCCAGCAGCTACGGGACAGGGAACTACGAGCAGTACTTC
CASSYGTGNYEQYF
>TRBV7-2|few|-|TRBJ1-2
TGTGCCAGCAGCTTAATCCAGGGCGCCTATGGCTACACCTTC
CASSLIQGAYGYTF
>TRBV19|once|-|TRBJ1-2
TGTGCCAGTCTGACAGAGGACCGGGGCTACACCTTC
CASLTEDRGYTF
>TRBV7-8|-|-|TRBJ1-2
TGTGCCAGCAGCGCGGACAGTGACTCCTATGGCTACACCTTC
CASSADSDSYGYTF
>TRBV10-3|-|-|TRBJ1-3
TGTGCCATCAGTGGGACAACTGGAAACACCATATATTTT
CAISGTTGNTIYF
>TRBV28|-|TRBD2|TRBJ2-3
TGTGCCAGCGAGAGGGCTAGCGGGAGTTTCACAGATACGCAGTATTTT
CASERASGSFTDTQYF